This is a list of T cell receptor beta chains from one sample in a study of T-cell memory formation after mild COVID-19. Each CDR3 protein gets one entry after TCRdb re-called the 5' RACE reads with MiXCR. The data show about 250,000 distinct CDR3 sequences, with approximately 18% seen just once and roughly 24% held by the top ten. Material: PBMCs or a T cell subset sorted from them (not recorded which). All receptors come from a man between 18 and 35 years old who had mild COVID-19 (a few samples of this study predate the infection). Cell type and time point are not known. Each CDR3 is given with its conserved first and last residue.

j_call	v_call	cdr3_aa
TRBJ1-1	TRBV5-1	CASSSSGQDGTEAFF
TRBJ2-2	TRBV5-1	CASRTGSEELFF
TRBJ2-2	TRBV5-1	CASSSRTGVNTGELFF
TRBJ2-1	TRBV4-1	CASSQLLAGGNEQFF
TRBJ2-3	TRBV7-9	CASSRPGLAGALDTQYF
TRBJ2-5	TRBV6-5	CASSYTGRETQYF
TRBJ1-5	TRBV18	CASSPNKGGQPQHF
TRBJ2-5	TRBV3-1	CASSQVRETQYF
TRBJ2-5	TRBV10-3	CAISESRTQETQYF
TRBJ2-1	TRBV14	CASSQESRDWYNEQFF
TRBJ1-1	TRBV9	CARNLWTGEDTEAFF
TRBJ1-2	TRBV12-3/TRBV12-4	CASSSGDNPDYGYTF
TRBJ2-1	TRBV7-2	CASSPASRDEQFF
TRBJ2-2	TRBV7-9	CASSPYRNTGELFF
TRBJ2-7	TRBV19	CASSIQLGNEQYF
TRBJ1-5	TRBV3-1	CASSQVGGTGNQPQHF
TRBJ2-3	TRBV2	CASSPIAGTASTDTQYF
TRBJ1-2	TRBV29-1	CSVVRSQFDGYTF
TRBJ2-5	TRBV2	CASRDRGETQYF
TRBJ2-1	TRBV6-2/TRBV6-3	CASMSGGASYNEQFF
TRBJ2-3	TRBV28	CASRRGGETDTQYF
TRBJ2-2	TRBV11-3	CASSLGGAPGELFF
TRBJ2-2	TRBV24-1	CATSDPGTGTTGELFF
TRBJ2-2	TRBV12-3/TRBV12-4	CASSPSLGGELFF
TRBJ1-1	TRBV7-2	CASSLGNRRREAFF
TRBJ1-1	TRBV9	CASSINPMNTEAFF
TRBJ2-3	TRBV28	CASTAADTQYF
TRBJ1-1	TRBV6-6	CASSYSTFSGHAEAFF
TRBJ1-1	TRBV27	CASSFVGLNTEAFF
TRBJ2-1	TRBV5-1	CASSLELRGYNEQFF
TRBJ1-1	TRBV4-1	CASSQIDRGDTEAFF
TRBJ2-5	TRBV12-3/TRBV12-4	CASIGGTGLRSETQYF
TRBJ1-4	TRBV4-3	CASSQDARRATNEKLFF
TRBJ2-1	TRBV4-3	CASSQDRTSGYNEQFF
TRBJ1-1	TRBV6-6	CASSYRRQAGTAFF
TRBJ1-6	TRBV7-2	CASSPNGHSPLHF
TRBJ2-6	TRBV5-1	CASSLEVVPGANVLTF
TRBJ2-7	TRBV6-2/TRBV6-3	CASRPDTGRDEQYF
TRBJ2-2	TRBV20-1	CSARYSGGATGELFF
TRBJ2-1	TRBV2	CASAPGLGDYNEQFF
TRBJ1-1	TRBV9	CASSPTYGIASEAFF
TRBJ2-2	TRBV14	CASSQNWASGGELFF